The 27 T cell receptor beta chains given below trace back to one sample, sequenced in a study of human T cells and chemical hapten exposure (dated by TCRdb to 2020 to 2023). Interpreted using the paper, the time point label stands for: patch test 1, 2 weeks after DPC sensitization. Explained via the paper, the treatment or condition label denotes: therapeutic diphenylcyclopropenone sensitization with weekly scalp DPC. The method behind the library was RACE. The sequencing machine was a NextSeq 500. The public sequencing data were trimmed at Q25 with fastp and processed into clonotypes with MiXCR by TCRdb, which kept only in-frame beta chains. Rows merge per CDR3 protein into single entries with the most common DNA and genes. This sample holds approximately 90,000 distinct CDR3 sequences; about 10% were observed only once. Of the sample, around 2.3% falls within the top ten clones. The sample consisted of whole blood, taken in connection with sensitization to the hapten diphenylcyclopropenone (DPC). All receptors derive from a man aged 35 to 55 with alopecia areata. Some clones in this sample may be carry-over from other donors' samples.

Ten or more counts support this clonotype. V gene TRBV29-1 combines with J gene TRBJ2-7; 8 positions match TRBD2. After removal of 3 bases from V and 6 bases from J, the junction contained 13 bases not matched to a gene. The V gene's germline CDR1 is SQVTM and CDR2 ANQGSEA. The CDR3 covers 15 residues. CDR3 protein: CSVDSGRGRGSEQYF. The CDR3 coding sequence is TGCAGCGTTGACAGCGGGAGAGGTCGGGGAAGCGAGCAGTACTTC.

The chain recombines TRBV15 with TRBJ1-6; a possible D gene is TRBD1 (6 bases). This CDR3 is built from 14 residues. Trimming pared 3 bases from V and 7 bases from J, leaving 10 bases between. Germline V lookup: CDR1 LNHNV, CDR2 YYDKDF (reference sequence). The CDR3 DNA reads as TGTGCCACCAGCAGGGACAGCCTGAATTCACCCCTCCACTTT. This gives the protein CATSRDSLNSPLHF.

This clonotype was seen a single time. The CDR3 sequence is CASSDRMNTEAFF. The CDR3 nucleotides read TGTGCCAGCAGCGACAGGATGAACACTGAAGCTTTCTTT. The gene calls are TRBV12-3 or TRBV12-4 and TRBJ1-1, with D possibly being TRBD1 (6 bases). V dropped 6 bases and J dropped 0 bases, with 8 bases sitting between them. CDR3 length: 13 amino acids.

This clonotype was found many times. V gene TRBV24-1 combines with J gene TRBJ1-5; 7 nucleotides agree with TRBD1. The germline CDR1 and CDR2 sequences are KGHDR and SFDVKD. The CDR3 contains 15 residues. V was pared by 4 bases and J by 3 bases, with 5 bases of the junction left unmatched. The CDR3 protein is CATSEEGQPNQPQHF. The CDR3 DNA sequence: TGTGCCACCAGTGAAGAGGGACAGCCCAATCAGCCCCAGCATTTT.

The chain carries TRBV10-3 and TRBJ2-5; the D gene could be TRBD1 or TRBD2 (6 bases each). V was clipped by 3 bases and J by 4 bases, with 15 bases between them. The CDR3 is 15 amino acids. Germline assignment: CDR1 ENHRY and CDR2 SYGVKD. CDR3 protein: CAISEGEGGLETQYF. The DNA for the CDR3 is TGTGCCATCAGTGAAGGAGAGGGGGGTTTAGAGACCCAGTACTTC.

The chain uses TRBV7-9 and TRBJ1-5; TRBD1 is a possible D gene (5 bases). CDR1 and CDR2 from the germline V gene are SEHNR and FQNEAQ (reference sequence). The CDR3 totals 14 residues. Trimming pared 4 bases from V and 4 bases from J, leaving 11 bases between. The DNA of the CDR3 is TGTGCCAGCAGCTCTCGACAGACGAATCAGCCCCAGCATTTT. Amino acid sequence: CASSSRQTNQPQHF.

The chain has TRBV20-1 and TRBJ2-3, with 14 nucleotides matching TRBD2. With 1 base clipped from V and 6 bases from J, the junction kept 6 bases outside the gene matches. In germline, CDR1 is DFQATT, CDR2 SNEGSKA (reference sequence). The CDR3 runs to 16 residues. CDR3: CSARGRLAGGPDTQYF. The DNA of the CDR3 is TGCAGTGCTAGAGGTAGACTAGCGGGAGGGCCTGATACGCAGTATTTT.

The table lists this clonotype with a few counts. The CDR3 DNA reads as TGTGCCAGCAGCTTAGGGACAGGGGTGAATAATGAAAAACTGTTTTTT. Amino acids: CASSLGTGVNNEKLFF. This chain connects TRBV7-9 to TRBJ1-4; 9 positions match TRBD1. The CDR3 is 16 amino acids. With V trimmed by 1 base and J by 4 bases, 4 bases remained unmatched. CDR1 is SEHNR and CDR2 is FQNEAQ in the germline V gene (reference sequence).

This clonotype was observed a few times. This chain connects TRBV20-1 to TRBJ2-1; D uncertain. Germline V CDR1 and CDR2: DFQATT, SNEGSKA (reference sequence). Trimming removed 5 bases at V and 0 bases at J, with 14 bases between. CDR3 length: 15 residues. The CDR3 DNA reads TGCAGTGCTTATATAGGTTCTGGCTCCTACAATGAGCAGTTCTTC. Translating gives CSAYIGSGSYNEQFF.

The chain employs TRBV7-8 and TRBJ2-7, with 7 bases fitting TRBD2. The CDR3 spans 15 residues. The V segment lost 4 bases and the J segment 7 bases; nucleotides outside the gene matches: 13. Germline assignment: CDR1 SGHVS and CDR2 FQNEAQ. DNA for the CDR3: TGTGCCAGCAGCTCGGTGGTGGGAGGGCCGGGAGAGCAGTACGTC. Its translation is CASSSVVGGPGEQYV.

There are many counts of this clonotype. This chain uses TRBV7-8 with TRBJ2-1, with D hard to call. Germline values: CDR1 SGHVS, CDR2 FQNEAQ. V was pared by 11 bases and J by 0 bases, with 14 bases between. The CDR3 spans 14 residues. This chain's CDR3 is CAVIRHLSYNEQFF. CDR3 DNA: TGTGCCGTTATACGACATCTCTCCTACAATGAGCAGTTCTTC.

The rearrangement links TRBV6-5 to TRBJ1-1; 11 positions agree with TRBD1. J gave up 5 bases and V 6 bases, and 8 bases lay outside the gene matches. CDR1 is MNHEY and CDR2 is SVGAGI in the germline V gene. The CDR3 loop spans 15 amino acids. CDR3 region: CASRDGDRGKTEAFF. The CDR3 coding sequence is TGTGCCAGCAGGGACGGGGACAGGGGGAAGACTGAAGCTTTCTTT.

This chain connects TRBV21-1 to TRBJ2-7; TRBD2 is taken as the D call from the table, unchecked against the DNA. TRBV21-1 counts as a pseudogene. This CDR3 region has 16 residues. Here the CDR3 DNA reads TGTGCCAGCAGCCCTTTCGAGCGGGAGCTCCCCTACGAGCAGTACGTC. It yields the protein CASSPFERELPYEQYV.

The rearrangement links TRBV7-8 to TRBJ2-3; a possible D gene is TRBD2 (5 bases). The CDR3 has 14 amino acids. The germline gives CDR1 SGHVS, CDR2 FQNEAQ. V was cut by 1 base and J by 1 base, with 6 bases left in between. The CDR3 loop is CASSLVGGTDTQYF. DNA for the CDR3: TGTGCCAGCAGCTTAGTGGGAGGCACAGATACGCAGTATTTT. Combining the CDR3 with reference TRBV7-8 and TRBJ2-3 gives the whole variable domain GAGVSQSPRYKVAKRGQDVALRCDPISGHVSLFWYQQALGQGPEFLTYFQNEAQLDKSGLPSDRFFAERPEGSVSTLKIQRTQQEDSAVYLCASSLVGGTDTQYFGPGTRLTVL.

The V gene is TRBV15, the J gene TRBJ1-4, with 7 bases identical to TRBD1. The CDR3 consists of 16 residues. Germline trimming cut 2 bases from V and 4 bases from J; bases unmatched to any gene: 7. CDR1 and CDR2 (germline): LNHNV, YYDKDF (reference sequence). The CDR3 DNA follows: TGTGCCACCAGCAGAATGACAGGGTACCGTAATGAAAAACTGTTTTTT. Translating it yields CATSRMTGYRNEKLFF.

For the CDR3, the DNA is TGTGCCAGCAGCGATCGGTGGGCTGCGTACGAGCAGTACTTC. Amino acids: CASSDRWAAYEQYF. The chain is built from TRBV7-2 and TRBJ2-7, with unresolved D. Germline V gene data show CDR1 as SGHTA and CDR2 as FQGNSA. V lost 5 bases and J lost 4, with 15 bases in between. The CDR3 loop spans 14 amino acids. The whole variable domain, remainder taken from reference TRBV7-2 and TRBJ2-7, is GAGVSQSPSNKVTEKGKDVELRCDPISGHTALYWYRQSLGQGLEFLIYFQGNSAPDKSGLPSDRFSAERTGGSVSTLTIQRTQQEDSAVYLCASSDRWAAYEQYFGPGTRLTVT.

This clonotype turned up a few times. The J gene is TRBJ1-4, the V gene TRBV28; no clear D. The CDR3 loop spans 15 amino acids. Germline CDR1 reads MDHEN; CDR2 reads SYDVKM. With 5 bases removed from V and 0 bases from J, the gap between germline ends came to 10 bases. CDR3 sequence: CASSLSFATNEKLFF. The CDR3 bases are TGTGCCAGCAGTCTAAGCTTCGCAACTAATGAAAAACTGTTTTTT. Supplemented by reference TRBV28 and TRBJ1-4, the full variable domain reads DVKVTQSSRYLVKRTGEKVFLECVQDMDHENMFWYRQDPGLGLRLIYFSYDVKMKEKGDIPEGYSVSREKKERFSLILESASTNQTSMYLCASSLSFATNEKLFFGSGTQLSVL.

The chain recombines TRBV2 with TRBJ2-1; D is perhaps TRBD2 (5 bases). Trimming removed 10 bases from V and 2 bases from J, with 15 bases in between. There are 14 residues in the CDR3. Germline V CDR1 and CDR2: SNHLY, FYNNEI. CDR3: CATQLGQPYNEQFF. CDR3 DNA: TGTGCCACCCAACTAGGTCAACCCTACAATGAGCAGTTCTTC.

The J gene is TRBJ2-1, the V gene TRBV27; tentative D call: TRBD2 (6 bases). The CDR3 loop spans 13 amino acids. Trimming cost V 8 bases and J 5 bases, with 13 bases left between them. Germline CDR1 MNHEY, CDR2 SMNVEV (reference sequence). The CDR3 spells CASLAESHNEQFF. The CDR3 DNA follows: TGTGCCAGCTTAGCGGAGTCCCACAATGAGCAGTTCTTC.

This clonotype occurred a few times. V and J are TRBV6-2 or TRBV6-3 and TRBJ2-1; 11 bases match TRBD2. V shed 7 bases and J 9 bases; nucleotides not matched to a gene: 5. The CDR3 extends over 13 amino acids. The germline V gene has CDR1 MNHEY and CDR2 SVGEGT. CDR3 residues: CASKASGRTEQFF. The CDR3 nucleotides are TGTGCCAGCAAGGCTAGCGGGAGGACTGAGCAGTTCTTC.

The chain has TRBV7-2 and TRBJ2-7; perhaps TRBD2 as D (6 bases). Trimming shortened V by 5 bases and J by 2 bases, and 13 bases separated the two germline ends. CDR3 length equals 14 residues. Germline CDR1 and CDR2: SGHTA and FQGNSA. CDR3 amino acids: CASSQAAGPYEQYF. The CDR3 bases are TGTGCCAGCAGCCAAGCAGCGGGCCCCTACGAGCAGTACTTC.

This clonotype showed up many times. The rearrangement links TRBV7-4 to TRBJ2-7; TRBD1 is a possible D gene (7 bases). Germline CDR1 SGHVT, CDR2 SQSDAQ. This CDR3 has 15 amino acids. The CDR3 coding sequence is TGTGCGGGAATGGAGGGGGCGAAGCGGGTCTACGAGCAGTACGTC. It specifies CAGMEGAKRVYEQYV.

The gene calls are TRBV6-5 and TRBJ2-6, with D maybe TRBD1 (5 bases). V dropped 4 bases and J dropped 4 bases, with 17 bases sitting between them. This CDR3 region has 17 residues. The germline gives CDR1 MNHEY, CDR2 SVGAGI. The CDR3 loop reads CASSWTSRTLGANVLTF. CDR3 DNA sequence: TGTGCCAGCAGTTGGACATCCAGGACGCTGGGGGCCAACGTCCTGACTTTC.

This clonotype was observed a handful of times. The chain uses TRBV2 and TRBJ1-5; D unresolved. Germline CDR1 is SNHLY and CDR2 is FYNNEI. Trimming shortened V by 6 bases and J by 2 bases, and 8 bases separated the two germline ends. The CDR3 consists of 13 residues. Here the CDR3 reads CASRGWGNQPQHF. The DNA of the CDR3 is TGTGCCAGCAGAGGATGGGGCAATCAGCCCCAGCATTTT.

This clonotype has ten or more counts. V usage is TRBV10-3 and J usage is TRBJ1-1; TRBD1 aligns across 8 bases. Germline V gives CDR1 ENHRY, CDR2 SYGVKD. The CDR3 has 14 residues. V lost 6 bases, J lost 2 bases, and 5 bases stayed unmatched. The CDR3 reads CAISRDRTNTEAFF. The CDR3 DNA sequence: TGTGCCATCAGCCGGGACAGGACTAACACTGAAGCTTTCTTT.

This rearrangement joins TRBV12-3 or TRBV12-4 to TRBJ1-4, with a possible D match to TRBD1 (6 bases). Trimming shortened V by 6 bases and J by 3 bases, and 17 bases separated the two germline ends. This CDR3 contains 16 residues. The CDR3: CASSLIGTGPNEKLFF. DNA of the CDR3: TGTGCCAGCAGCTTAATTGGTACAGGGCCTAATGAAAAACTGTTTTTT.

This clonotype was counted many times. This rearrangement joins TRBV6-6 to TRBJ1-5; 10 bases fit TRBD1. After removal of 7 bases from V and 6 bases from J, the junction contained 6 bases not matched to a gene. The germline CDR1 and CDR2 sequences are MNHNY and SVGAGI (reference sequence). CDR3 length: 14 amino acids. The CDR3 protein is CASIGQGGSQPQHF. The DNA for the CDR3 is TGTGCCAGCATCGGACAGGGGGGATCTCAGCCCCAGCATTTT.